The 24 T cell receptor beta chains reported below all come from one sample, sequenced in a study of T-cell memory formation after mild COVID-19. One entry per CDR3 protein results from TCRdb running MiXCR on the 5' RACE reads. The table records 250,000 to 300,000 distinct CDR3 sequences, roughly 8.2% of them present only once. Material for sequencing was PBMCs or a T cell subset sorted from them (not recorded which). The receptors here all came from a man younger than 35 who had mild COVID-19 (a few samples of this study predate the infection). Cell type and time point are not known.

This sequence joins TRBV10-1 and TRBJ2-3; D remains ambiguous. Trimming pared 4 bases from V and 2 bases from J, leaving 10 bases between. This CDR3 is built from 14 residues. Germline V gene data show CDR1 as WNHNN and CDR2 as SYGVQD (reference sequence). The CDR3 region has the DNA TGCGCCAGCAGTGTGTGGCCAACCACAGATACGCAGTATTTT. Translated: CASSVWPTTDTQYF.

The rearrangement joins TRBV25-1 to TRBJ2-2; D is unclear. V lost 7 bases and J 7 bases, leaving 4 bases between the germline ends. Per germline, CDR1 MGHDK and CDR2 SYGVNS. The CDR3 totals 10 residues. The CDR3 is CASTGGELFF. The CDR3, as DNA: TGTGCCAGCACGGGCGGGGAGCTGTTTTTT.

The CDR3 protein is CASLRGATNTGELFF. The DNA for the CDR3 is TGTGCCAGCCTCCGCGGGGCCACGAACACCGGGGAGCTGTTTTTT. This rearrangement joins TRBV7-2 to TRBJ2-2; tentative D call: TRBD2 (6 bases). Trimming removed 8 bases at V and 0 bases at J, with 13 bases between. Germline lookup yields CDR1 SGHTA and CDR2 FQGNSA. The CDR3 is 15 amino acids.

This clonotype was found many times. The chain employs TRBV20-1 and TRBJ1-6, with D possibly being TRBD1 (5 bases). This CDR3 has 11 residues. V gave up 7 bases and J gave up 14 bases, with 15 bases separating them. From germline, CDR1 is DFQATT and CDR2 SNEGSKA (reference sequence). Here the CDR3 reads CSVHGGSSLHF. CDR3 in DNA: TGCAGTGTTCACGGGGGAAGCTCCCTCCACTTT.

Many counts were recorded for this clonotype. This chain links TRBV7-2 with TRBJ2-1; D is possibly TRBD2 (6 bases). Trimming pared 8 bases from V and 0 bases from J, leaving 14 bases between. In germline, CDR1 is SGHTA, CDR2 FQGNSA. The CDR3 spans 15 residues. The CDR3 DNA sequence: TGTGCCAGCGGCGCAGACGGGAGCTCCTACAATGAGCAGTTCTTC. Protein: CASGADGSSYNEQFF.

This clonotype was seen only a few times. The chain is built from TRBV20-1 and TRBJ2-3, with TRBD2 as a possible D gene (7 bases). Germline V gene sequence: CDR1 DFQATT, CDR2 SNEGSKA (reference sequence). The germline V and J ends were trimmed by 1 base and 6 bases, with 14 bases remaining between them. The length of the CDR3 is 14 residues. In DNA form, the CDR3 reads TGCAGTGCTAGAGCGGGCGGGGGCCCCGATACGCAGTATTTT. Its protein product is CSARAGGGPDTQYF.

CDR3: CASALLRGPRHQPQHF. The CDR3 region has the DNA TGTGCCAGCGCCCTCCTGAGGGGGCCGAGGCATCAGCCCCAGCATTTT. V is TRBV2 and J is TRBJ1-5; 7 positions match TRBD1. The ends lost 8 bases at V and 5 bases at J; junction bases unmatched: 15. The CDR3 loop spans 16 amino acids. The germline V gene encodes CDR1 SNHLY and CDR2 FYNNEI.

The chain employs TRBV20-1 and TRBJ2-7; D gene ambiguous. From germline, CDR1 is DFQATT and CDR2 SNEGSKA (reference sequence). Trimming cost V 6 bases and J 0 bases, with 15 bases left between them. The CDR3 is 14 amino acids. The CDR3 sequence: CSARSQISSYEQYV. CDR3 in DNA: TGCAGTGCCAGGAGTCAGATAAGCTCCTACGAGCAGTACGTC.

This clonotype came up a few times. This chain connects TRBV9 to TRBJ2-7; the match to TRBD1 covers 7 bases. The germline V gene encodes CDR1 SGDLS and CDR2 YYNGEE. CDR3 size: 15 residues. V shed 2 bases, J shed 2 bases, and the junction held 7 bases outside the gene matches. CDR3 loop: CASSVGQVGTYEQYF. CDR3 sequence (DNA): TGTGCCAGCAGCGTCGGACAGGTTGGGACCTACGAGCAGTACTTC.

This clonotype has more than one count but fewer than ten. This rearrangement joins TRBV7-3 to TRBJ2-2; unclear D gene. Germline-derived CDR1 and CDR2 are SGHTA and FQGTGA. Trimming cost V 5 bases and J 1 base, with 14 bases left between them. CDR3 length: 16 amino acids. The CDR3 nucleotides read TGTGCCAGCAGCGTAGGACCCATCGTGAACACCGGGGAGCTGTTTTTT. It is translated as CASSVGPIVNTGELFF. The variable domain in full, completed from reference TRBV7-3 and TRBJ2-2, reads GAGVSQTPSNKVTEKGKYVELRCDPISGHTALYWYRQSLGQGPEFLIYFQGTGAADDSGLPNDRFFAVRPEGSVSTLKIQRTERGDSAVYLCASSVGPIVNTGELFFGEGSRLTVL.

This clonotype was seen ten or more times. The V gene is TRBV7-9, the J gene TRBJ2-5; D is unresolved. The CDR3 spans 12 residues. Germline CDR1 reads SEHNR; CDR2 reads FQNEAQ (reference sequence). Trimming pared 2 bases from V and 2 bases from J, leaving 3 bases between. The CDR3 DNA is TGTGCCAGCAGCTTAAATCAAGAGACCCAGTACTTC. Protein sequence: CASSLNQETQYF.

CDR3 DNA: TGTGCCAGCAGCTTGGTACGAGGGCGAAACACCGGGGAGCTGTTTTTT. It specifies CASSLVRGRNTGELFF. The chain carries TRBV5-8 and TRBJ2-2, with a weak D call TRBD2 (5 bases). V lost 0 bases to trimming and J lost 2 bases, with 11 bases between them. There are 16 residues in the CDR3. Looked up from germline, CDR1 is SGHTS and CDR2 is YDEGEE.

The table lists this clonotype with a few counts. The rearrangement joins TRBV11-2 to TRBJ2-7; 10 bases match TRBD2. The V and J ends lost 6 bases and 2 bases, in that order; junction bases with no gene match: 13. CDR1 is SGHAT and CDR2 is FQNNGV in the germline V gene. This CDR3 is 17 amino acids long. The CDR3 reads CASRPTGLADKTYEQYF. DNA for the CDR3: TGTGCCAGCAGACCGACAGGACTAGCGGACAAGACCTACGAGCAGTACTTC.

This rearrangement joins TRBV6-2 or TRBV6-3 to TRBJ2-3; D might be TRBD1 or TRBD2, each matching 5 bases. The CDR3 is 15 amino acids. Deletions cut 4 bases from V and 2 bases from J, with 13 bases between. CDR1 and CDR2 from the germline V gene are MNHEY and SVGEGT. The CDR3 sequence is CASSLRVGVTDTQYF. In DNA form, the CDR3 reads TGTGCCAGCAGTTTACGAGTGGGGGTCACAGATACGCAGTATTTT.

The J gene is TRBJ2-1, the V gene TRBV5-1, with TRBD1 as a possible D gene (6 bases). The CDR3 is 16 amino acids. The germline V and J ends were trimmed by 0 bases and 1 base, with 11 bases remaining between them. Germline V gene lookup returns CDR1 SGHRS and CDR2 YFSETQ. The CDR3 is CASSLDEQGSYNEQFF. In nucleotides, the CDR3 is TGCGCCAGCAGCTTGGACGAGCAGGGGTCCTACAATGAGCAGTTCTTC.

This clonotype was detected a few times. The rearrangement uses TRBV11-3 and TRBJ1-1; D uncertain. The ends were cut back, 0 bases at V and 7 bases at J, with 6 bases in the middle. The CDR3 sequence is 12 residues long. CDR1 and CDR2 (germline): SGHNT, YENEEA. The CDR3 loop is CASSLDKGEAFF. In nucleotides, the CDR3 is TGTGCCAGCAGCTTAGATAAGGGTGAAGCTTTCTTT.

The V call is TRBV19, the J call TRBJ2-7; no clear D. There are 14 residues in the CDR3. In germline, CDR1 is LNHDA, CDR2 SQIVND (reference sequence). V was cut by 3 bases and J by 2 bases, with 11 bases left in between. CDR3 residues: CASSILGRTYEQYF. The CDR3 nucleotides read TGTGCCAGTAGTATTTTAGGCAGAACCTACGAGCAGTACTTC.

The chain carries TRBV6-2 or TRBV6-3 and TRBJ1-6; D not resolved. Germline lookup yields CDR1 MNHEY and CDR2 SVGEGT. Trimming shortened V by 2 bases and J by 15 bases, and 14 bases separated the two germline ends. The length of the CDR3 is 13 residues. As DNA, the CDR3 is TGTGCCAGCAGTTACCAGCCGGGCTCCGGCCTCCACTTT. Translation gives CASSYQPGSGLHF.

V is TRBV20-1 and J is TRBJ2-7; D is perhaps TRBD1 (6 bases). Trimming pared 5 bases from V and 0 bases from J, leaving 14 bases between. The CDR3 runs 14 residues. Germline V gene sequence: CDR1 DFQATT, CDR2 SNEGSKA (reference sequence). The CDR3: CSAEDRASSYEQYF. The DNA of the CDR3 is TGCAGTGCTGAGGACAGAGCCAGCTCCTACGAGCAGTACTTC.

This clonotype was counted between two and nine times. The V gene is TRBV7-2, the J gene TRBJ2-5, with D unclear. Germline CDR1 is SGHTA and CDR2 is FQGNSA. Trimming removed 4 bases at V and 5 bases at J, with 11 bases between. This CDR3 is 13 amino acids long. CDR3 sequence reads: CASSSDSAETQYF. The CDR3, as DNA: TGTGCCAGCAGCTCCGACTCTGCTGAGACCCAGTACTTC.

This clonotype was detected a few times. The gene calls are TRBV7-9 and TRBJ2-5; D is uncertain. CDR1 is SEHNR, CDR2 FQNEAQ, per germline (reference sequence). The CDR3 has 11 residues. The CDR3: CAMDGKETQYF. The CDR3 nucleotides read TGTGCGATGGACGGAAAAGAGACCCAGTACTTC.

The rearrangement uses TRBV4-1 and TRBJ2-7; TRBD1 matches 9 bases. With 3 bases clipped from V and 9 bases from J, the junction kept 6 bases outside the gene matches. This CDR3 region has 13 residues. Germline CDR1 and CDR2: MGHRA and YSYEKL. The CDR3 coding sequence is TGCGCCAGCAGCCAGGACAGGGGCACCCGGCAGTACTTC. This encodes CASSQDRGTRQYF.

This clonotype was detected only a few times. This chain joins TRBV6-6 and TRBJ1-6; D not certain. V lost 2 bases and J 8 bases, leaving 16 bases between the germline ends. The CDR3 length is 16 residues. CDR1 and CDR2 from the germline V gene are MNHNY and SVGAGI (reference sequence). In nucleotides, the CDR3 is TGTGCCAGCAGTTACGTTGTCGGGAAGGGCGATTCACCCCTCCACTTT. Translating gives CASSYVVGKGDSPLHF.

This clonotype was counted many times. The CDR3 sequence is CAISESSKGREQYV. CDR3 nucleotides: TGTGCCATCAGTGAGTCGTCGAAAGGTCGCGAGCAGTACGTC. This chain links TRBV10-3 with TRBJ2-7; D unresolved. CDR1 is ENHRY, CDR2 SYGVKD, per germline. The CDR3 runs to 14 residues. The ends were cut back, 0 bases at V and 6 bases at J, with 12 bases in the middle.